This T cell receptor beta chain was retrieved from a study of T cells in Graves' hyperthyroidism and ophthalmopathy (dated by TCRdb to the late 2010s). As for the study more broadly: Peripheral blood samples were taken at initial diagnosis, before any treatment was given. In addition, the study compared T-cell repertoires in thyroid tissue and in blood from five or six Graves' hyperthyroidism patients. Prospective prediction of ophthalmopathy was tested in an independent validation cohort consisting of roughly 19 hyperthyroidism patients and 15 to 17 patients who later progressed to ophthalmopathy. Following sampling, methimazole starting at 30 mg daily was given to hyperthyroidism patients, and high-dose intravenous methylprednisolone was given to ophthalmopathy patients. According to the paper, TCR Vbeta CDR3 sequencing was carried out on 120 to 150 peripheral blood samples, which came from more than 40 ophthalmopathy, around 74 hyperthyroidism and approximately 17 progressor patients. A discovery cohort of roughly 100 patients, 43 with Graves' ophthalmopathy and approximately 60 with stable Graves' hyperthyroidism, was used to find distinguishing TCR V-J signatures. For training and testing, the approximately 92 patients in the discovery cohort were randomly divided in a 7:3 ratio. Here is what the overall study found, with its caveats: A model built on a 13 V-J signature distinguished ophthalmopathy from stable hyperthyroidism, reaching around 87% sensitivity and around 81% specificity in cross-validation and 80%/75% in testing. Sample size was not statistically predetermined, and blinding of investigators to group allocation was not performed. In validation, progression to ophthalmopathy was predicted by the model with around 71% sensitivity and around 76% specificity, a median of approximately 6.5 months before onset. Most expanded thyroid clonotypes (frequency above 0.001) were also found in blood, which suggests that blood repertoires may mirror thyroid immune responses.

As regards this clonotype: What antigen it recognizes has not been identified. The record has no base qualities; no much larger clone is one base away.

The TCR beta CDR3 regions were amplified from the RNA transcripts. The first round of RT-PCR for the TCR CDR3 was performed with the HTBI primer set and the Qiagen OneStep RT-PCR kit. The libraries were constructed in a second round of multiplex PCR and then size-selected and purified. Libraries were sequenced paired-end with 100 bp reads on an Illumina HiSeq2000. The authors' analysis ran thus. SOAPnuke was used to process the raw data, removing reads that contained adapters or uncalled bases, had a mean Phred below 15, or lacked an exact match to the constant primer or identifier. COPE v1.2.5 was used to merge the high-quality paired reads, and each unique nucleotide sequence was defined as a clonotype. MiTCR v1.1 was used to align the clonotypes against IMGT TRBV, TRBD and TRBJ reference segments. The analysis was restricted to V-J combinations with a frequency above 0.0001, which together covered 99% to 99.2% of the repertoires. The TCS score was defined as the ratio of F50 (clonal expansion) to E x V (chaos), calculated using BLOSUM62-based TCRdist between CDR3 peptides within each V-J. Welch's t-statistics and random forest reduced approximately 520 V-J features to about 12, which were used in a naive Bayes classifier (R e1071). TCRdb reworked the public reads: Q25 trimming with fastp, MiXCR clone assembly, productive beta chains retained. Rows matching on CDR3 protein sequence are summarized as one entry with the most common DNA and genes. The authors' filters were not applied to this entry. Counted in this sample were about 720,000 distinct CDR3 sequences; over 15% of them appeared once. Under 8.5% of the sample is held by the ten biggest clonotypes.

A patient counted as having stable Graves' hyperthyroidism if no progression to ophthalmopathy occurred over 18 months of follow-up. Hyperthyroidism patients were aged 18 to 65 years and newly diagnosed, with disease duration of less than 2 months. Any patient with an uncontrolled infection, another autoimmune disease, pregnancy or lactation was excluded. Diagnoses were based on clinical symptoms, serum thyroxine and TRAb, thyroid ultrasound and orbital computed tomography. Ficoll-Paque density gradient centrifugation was used to isolate PBMCs from 8 to 10 ml of fresh peripheral blood. Total RNA was extracted with Trizol reagent, and quality was checked on an Agilent 2100 Bioanalyzer. From the cysteine through the phenylalanine, the CDR3 covers 13 amino acids. Only CDR3 DNA is held: 39 bases, read in frame from base 1. CDR1 and CDR2 are read off the germline V gene (reference sequence) as GTSNPN and SVGIG. Germline trimming: 2 bases from V, 10 bases from J; junction bases outside gene matches: 8.

The receptor comes from a man between 18 and 29 years old with Graves' hyperthyroidism. What was sequenced was blood. The chain links TRBV30 with TRBJ1-5; TRBD1 matches 7 bases in the middle. The DNA sequence is given as TGTGCCTGGAGTAATACAGGGGAGAGACCCCAGCATTTT. Translated, this is CAWSNTGERPQHF. With the portions outside the CDR3 filled from the reference TRBV30 and TRBJ1-5 genes, the complete variable region becomes SQTIHQWPATLVQPVGSPLSLECTVEGTSNPNLYWYRQAAGRGLQLLFYSVGIGQISSEVPQNLSASRPQDRQFILSSKKLLLSDSGFYLCAWSNTGERPQHFGDGTRLSIL.